Below are 8 T cell receptor beta chains sequenced from a single sample in a study of blood T cell repertoires in COVID-19. The repertoire was sequenced with immunoSEQ multiplex PCR; TCRdb's copy has only in-frame clones and lacks some. Of 150,000 to 200,000 clones in the sample, around 86% were seen once. Sequenced sample: peripheral blood. All receptors come from a woman in her seventies with COVID-19, enrolled during active disease.

This clone was found once. The chain couples TRBV19 to TRBJ1-1, with D unclear. The CDR3 length is 13 residues. In germline, CDR1 is LNHDA, CDR2 SQIVND (reference sequence). The ends were cut back, 5 bases at V and 0 bases at J, with 7 bases in the middle. This CDR3 is CASSPTLNTEAFF. The CDR3 nucleotides read TGTGCCAGTAGTCCGACATTGAACACTGAAGCTTTCTTT.

V gene TRBV7-9 combines with J gene TRBJ2-3; D gene unclear. This CDR3 comprises 14 residues. V was trimmed by 2 bases and J by 2 bases, leaving 8 bases between them. Germline CDR1 and CDR2: SEHNR and FQNEAQ (reference sequence). The CDR3 loop is CASSLRSDTDTQYF. The CDR3, as DNA: TGTGCCAGCAGCTTAAGAAGCGACACAGATACGCAGTATTTT. Full variable domain (missing parts from reference TRBV7-9 and TRBJ2-3): DTGVSQNPRHKITKRGQNVTFRCDPISEHNRLYWYRQTLGQGPEFLTYFQNEAQLEKSRLLSDRFSAERPKGSFSTLEIQRTEQGDSAMYLCASSLRSDTDTQYFGPGTRLTVL.

The V call is TRBV24-1, the J call TRBJ1-2; TRBD1 might be the D (6 bases). Germline CDR1 is KGHDR and CDR2 is SFDVKD. This CDR3 has 14 amino acids. The ends were cut back, 4 bases at V and 4 bases at J, with 12 bases in the middle. The DNA of the CDR3 is TGTGCCACCAGTGAAGGGGGGGGTAGCTATGGCTACACCTTC. Its translation is CATSEGGGSYGYTF.

This chain joins TRBV19 and TRBJ1-6, with D uncertain. CDR1 LNHDA and CDR2 SQIVND come from the germline V gene (reference sequence). CDR3 length: 15 residues. V shed 3 bases and J shed 7 bases, with 13 bases lying between them. The CDR3 loop reads CASSMTRTRNSPLHF. The CDR3 region has the DNA TGTGCCAGTAGTATGACACGTACACGGAATTCACCCCTCCACTTT.

The V and J genes are TRBV6-5 and TRBJ2-2, with no clear D. The V gene's germline CDR1 is MNHEY and CDR2 SVGAGI. This CDR3 comprises 15 residues. V dropped 4 bases and J dropped 0 bases, with 9 bases sitting between them. DNA of the CDR3: TGTGCCAGCAGTTTGAGCGCGTCGAACACCGGGGAGCTGTTTTTT. It specifies CASSLSASNTGELFF.

In this sample, this clone turned up once. V is TRBV6-2 or TRBV6-3 and J is TRBJ1-1, with D perhaps TRBD1 (6 bases). The CDR3 runs to 17 residues. V gave up 0 bases and J gave up 0 bases, with 14 bases separating them. CDR1 is MNHEY, CDR2 SVGEGT, per germline. The chain's CDR3 is CASSYSSGGPMNTEAFF. The CDR3 coding sequence is TGTGCCAGCAGTTACTCTTCGGGGGGGCCGATGAACACTGAAGCTTTCTTT.

The rearrangement links TRBV18 to TRBJ2-3; 10 nucleotides agree with TRBD2. CDR1 is KGHSH and CDR2 is LQKENI in the germline V gene. The CDR3 totals 15 residues. After removal of 6 bases from V and 4 bases from J, the junction contained 7 bases not matched to a gene. CDR3 sequence reads: CASSGPSGSPDTQYF. CDR3 sequence (DNA): TGTGCCAGCTCGGGTCCTAGCGGGAGCCCAGATACGCAGTATTTT.

The rearrangement joins TRBV11-2 to TRBJ2-7, with 7 nucleotides matching TRBD2. The ends lost 5 bases at V and 4 bases at J; junction bases unmatched: 8. Germline V gene sequence: CDR1 SGHAT, CDR2 FQNNGV. The CDR3 has 14 residues. CDR3 region: CASSRGGSRYEQYF. CDR3 coding DNA: TGTGCCAGCAGCCGAGGCGGGAGCCGATACGAGCAGTACTTC.